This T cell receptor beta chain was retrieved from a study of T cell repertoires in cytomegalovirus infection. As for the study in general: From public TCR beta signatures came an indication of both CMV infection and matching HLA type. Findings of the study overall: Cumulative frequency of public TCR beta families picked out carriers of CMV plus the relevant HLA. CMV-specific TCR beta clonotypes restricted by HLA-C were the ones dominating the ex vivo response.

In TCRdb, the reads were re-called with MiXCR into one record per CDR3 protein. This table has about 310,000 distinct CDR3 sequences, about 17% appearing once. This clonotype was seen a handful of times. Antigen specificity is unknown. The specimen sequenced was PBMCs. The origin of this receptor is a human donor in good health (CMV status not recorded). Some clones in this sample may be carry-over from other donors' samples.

Here the CDR3 reads CASSEEGAGYEQYF. Here the CDR3 DNA reads TGTGCCAGCAGTGAAGAGGGGGCTGGCTACGAGCAGTACTTC. V usage is TRBV25-1 and J usage is TRBJ2-7, with 7 bases matching TRBD1. The CDR3 has 14 residues. Germline CDR1 and CDR2: MGHDK and SYGVNS. V was clipped by 2 bases and J by 3 bases; unmatched bases: 4.